This T cell receptor (beta chain) was sequenced during a study of regulatory T cells in long-lasting Graves disease. Overall study: Antithyroid drug use was under 3 months in newly diagnosed Graves' patients.

This clonotype was picked up many times. HTBI primers from iRepertoire and Arm-PCR of CDR3 regions yielded the TCR beta libraries. TCRdb re-derived calls from the multiplex PCR reads in MiXCR, one entry per CDR3 protein. Among about 210,000 distinct CDR3 sequences listed, roughly 18% were seen once. CDR1 is SGHRS and CDR2 is YFSETQ in the germline V gene. The CDR3 runs 15 residues. V lost 0 bases to trimming and J lost 3 bases; unmatched junction nucleotides: 2. Time point here: newly diagnosed GD, antithyroid drugs for less than 3 months. PBMC-derived RNA was used for the TCR library. These data were also filed under a second study, of T cells in Graves' hyperthyroidism and ophthalmopathy. As that report states: In the first-round RT-PCR of the TCR CDR3, the HTBI primer set was used.

Sequences were derived from peripheral blood mononuclear cells (PBMCs), sampled at new diagnosis, from a patient treated with antithyroid drugs. The gene calls are TRBV5-1 and TRBJ1-1, with TRBD1 matching 10 bases. The receptor's source is a young woman with Graves disease. The CDR3 sequence is CASSLGGTGDTEAFF. For the CDR3, the DNA is TGCGCCAGCAGCTTGGGCGGGACAGGGGACACTGAAGCTTTCTTT.